The clone carrying this T cell receptor beta chain was seen a few times. Antigen unknown. This specimen comes from a study of a mutant IDH1 vaccine in newly diagnosed glioma. Study-level information: Patients were started on vaccination 4-6 weeks after radiotherapy alone, or with temozolomide cycles.

V was shortened by 6 bases and J by 4 bases, with 7 bases between the two germline ends. Germline CDR1 and CDR2: SGHRS and YFSETQ. This CDR3 has 11 residues. Using immunoSEQ multiplex PCR, the repertoire was profiled, and TCRdb retains in-frame clones only, with some absent. The table lists around 50,000 clones, about 88% of them singletons. This sample's time point: week 47, end of study. Doses consisted of 300 ug of mutant IDH1 20-mer peptide each, paired with topical imiquimod. Patients, over weeks 1, 3, 5, 7, 11, 15, 19 and 23, received a total of eight vaccinations. Each of the donors came in with new WHO grade 3 or 4 astrocytomas that were IDH1-mutant and ATRX-lost.

The TCR sequence derives from a woman in her twenties or thirties with glioma. Some clones in this sample may be carry-over from other donors' samples. The chain recombines TRBV5-1 with TRBJ1-1; D remains unclear. The input for sequencing was PBMCs, taken from a glioma patient whose treatment included an IDH1 peptide vaccine. The CDR3 DNA reads TGCGCCAGCATTTCGTCCACTGAAGCTTTCTTT. Its translation is CASISSTEAFF.